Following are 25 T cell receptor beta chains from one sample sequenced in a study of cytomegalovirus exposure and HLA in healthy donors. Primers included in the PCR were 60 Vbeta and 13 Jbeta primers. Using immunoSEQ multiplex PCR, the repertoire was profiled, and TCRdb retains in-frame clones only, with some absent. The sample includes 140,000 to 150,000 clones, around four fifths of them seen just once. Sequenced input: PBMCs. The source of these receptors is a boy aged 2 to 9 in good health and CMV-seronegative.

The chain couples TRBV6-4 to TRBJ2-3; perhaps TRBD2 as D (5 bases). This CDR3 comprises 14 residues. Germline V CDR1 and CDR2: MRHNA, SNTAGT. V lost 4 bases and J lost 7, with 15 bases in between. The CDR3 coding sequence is TGTGCCAGCAGTGTAGAGGGTGGCGGTAATACGCAGTATTTT. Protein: CASSVEGGGNTQYF.

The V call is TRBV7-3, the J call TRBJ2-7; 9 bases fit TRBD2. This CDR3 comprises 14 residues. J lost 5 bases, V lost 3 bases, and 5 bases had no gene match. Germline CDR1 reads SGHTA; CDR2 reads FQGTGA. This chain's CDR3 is CASSLGGREDEQYF. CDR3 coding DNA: TGTGCCAGCAGCTTGGGCGGGAGGGAGGACGAGCAGTACTTC. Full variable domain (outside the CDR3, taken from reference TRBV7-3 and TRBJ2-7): GAGVSQTPSNKVTEKGKYVELRCDPISGHTALYWYRQSLGQGPEFLIYFQGTGAADDSGLPNDRFFAVRPEGSVSTLKIQRTERGDSAVYLCASSLGGREDEQYFGPGTRLTVT.

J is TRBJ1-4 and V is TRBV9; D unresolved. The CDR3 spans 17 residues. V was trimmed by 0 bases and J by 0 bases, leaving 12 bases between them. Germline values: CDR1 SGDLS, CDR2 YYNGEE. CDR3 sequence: CASSVGLKPTTNEKLFF. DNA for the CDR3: TGTGCCAGCAGCGTAGGTTTGAAGCCTACAACTAATGAAAAACTGTTTTTT.

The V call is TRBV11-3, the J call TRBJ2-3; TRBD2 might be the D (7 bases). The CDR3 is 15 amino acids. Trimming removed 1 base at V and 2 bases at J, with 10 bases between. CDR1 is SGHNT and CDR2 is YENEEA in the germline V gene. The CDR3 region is CASSLGGGHTDTQYF. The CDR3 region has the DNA TGTGCCAGCAGCTTAGGCGGGGGACACACAGATACGCAGTATTTT.

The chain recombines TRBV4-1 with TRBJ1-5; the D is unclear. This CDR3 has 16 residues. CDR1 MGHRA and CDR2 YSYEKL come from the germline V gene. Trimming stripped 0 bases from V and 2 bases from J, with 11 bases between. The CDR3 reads CASSQEGRRGNQPQHF. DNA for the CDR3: TGCGCCAGCAGCCAAGAAGGGAGGAGAGGCAATCAGCCCCAGCATTTT.

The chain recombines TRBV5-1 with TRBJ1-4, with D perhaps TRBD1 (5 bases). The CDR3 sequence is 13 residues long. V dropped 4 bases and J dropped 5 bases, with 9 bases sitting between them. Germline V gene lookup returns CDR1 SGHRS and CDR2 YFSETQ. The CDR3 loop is CASSPGVNEKLFF. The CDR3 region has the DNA TGCGCCAGCAGCCCGGGGGTAAATGAAAAACTGTTTTTT.

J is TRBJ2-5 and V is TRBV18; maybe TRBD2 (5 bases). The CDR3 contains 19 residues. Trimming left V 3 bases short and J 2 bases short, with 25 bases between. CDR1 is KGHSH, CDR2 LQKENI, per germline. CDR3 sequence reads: CASSPSIASFSARQETQYF. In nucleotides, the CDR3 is TGTGCCAGCTCACCGAGCATAGCGTCCTTCAGCGCCCGTCAAGAGACCCAGTACTTC.

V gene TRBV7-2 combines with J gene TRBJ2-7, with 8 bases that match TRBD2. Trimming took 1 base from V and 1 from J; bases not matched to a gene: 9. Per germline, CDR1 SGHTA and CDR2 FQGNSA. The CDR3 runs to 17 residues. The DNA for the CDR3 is TGTGCCAGCAGCTTAGGGGCCCATAGCGGGGAATCCTACGAGCAGTACTTC. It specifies CASSLGAHSGESYEQYF.

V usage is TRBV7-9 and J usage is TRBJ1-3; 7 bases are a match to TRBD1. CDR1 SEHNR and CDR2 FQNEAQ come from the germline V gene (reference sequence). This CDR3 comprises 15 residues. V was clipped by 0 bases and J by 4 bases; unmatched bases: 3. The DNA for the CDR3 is TGTGCCAGCAGCTTAGCGCGAGGGGGCGGAAACACCATATATTTT. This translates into CASSLARGGGNTIYF.

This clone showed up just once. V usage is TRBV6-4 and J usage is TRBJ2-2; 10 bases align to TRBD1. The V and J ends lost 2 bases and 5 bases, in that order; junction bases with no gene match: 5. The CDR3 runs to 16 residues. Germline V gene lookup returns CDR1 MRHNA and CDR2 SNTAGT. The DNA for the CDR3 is TGTGCCAGCAGTGACCACCCGGGACAGGGGACCGGGGAGCTGTTTTTT. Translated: CASSDHPGQGTGELFF.

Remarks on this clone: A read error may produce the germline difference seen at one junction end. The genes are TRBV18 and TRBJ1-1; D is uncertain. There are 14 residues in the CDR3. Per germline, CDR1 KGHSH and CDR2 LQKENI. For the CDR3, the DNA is TGTGTCAGCTCACCCTTACAGATAGACACTGAAGCTTTCTTT. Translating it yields CVSSPLQIDTEAFF.

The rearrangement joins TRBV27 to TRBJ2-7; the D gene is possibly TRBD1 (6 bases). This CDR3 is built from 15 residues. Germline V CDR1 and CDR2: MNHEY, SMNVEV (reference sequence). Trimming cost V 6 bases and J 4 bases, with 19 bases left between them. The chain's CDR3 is CASRRTPDRKYEQYF. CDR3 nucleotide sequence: TGTGCCAGCAGGCGAACCCCGGACAGAAAATACGAGCAGTACTTC.

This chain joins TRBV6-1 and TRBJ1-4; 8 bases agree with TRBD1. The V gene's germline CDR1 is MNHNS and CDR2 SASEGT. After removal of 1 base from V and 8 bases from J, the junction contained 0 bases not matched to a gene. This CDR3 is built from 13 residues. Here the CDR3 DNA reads TGTGCCAGCAGTGAAGGGGACAGGGAAAAACTGTTTTTT. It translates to CASSEGDREKLFF.

The CDR3 region is CASSLGLPEDPTTYEQYF. CDR3 sequence (DNA): TGCGCCAGCAGCTTGGGGTTACCGGAGGACCCCACCACGTACGAGCAGTACTTC. V usage is TRBV5-1 and J usage is TRBJ2-7, with TRBD2 as a possible D gene (5 bases). The germline CDR1 and CDR2 sequences are SGHRS and YFSETQ. CDR3 size: 18 residues. V shed 0 bases and J shed 4 bases, with 23 bases lying between them.

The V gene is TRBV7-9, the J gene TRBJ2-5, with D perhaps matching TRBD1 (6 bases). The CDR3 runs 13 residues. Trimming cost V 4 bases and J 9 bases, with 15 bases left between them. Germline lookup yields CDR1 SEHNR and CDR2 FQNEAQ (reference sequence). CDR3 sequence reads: CASSSTGRRAQYF. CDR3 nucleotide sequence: TGTGCCAGCAGCTCGACAGGCCGAAGGGCCCAGTACTTC.

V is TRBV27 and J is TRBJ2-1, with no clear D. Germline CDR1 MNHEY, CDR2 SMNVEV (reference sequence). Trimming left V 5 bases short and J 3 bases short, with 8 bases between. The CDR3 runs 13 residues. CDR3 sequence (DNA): TGTGCCAGCAGTCAAACAAACTACAATGAGCAGTTCTTC. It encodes CASSQTNYNEQFF.

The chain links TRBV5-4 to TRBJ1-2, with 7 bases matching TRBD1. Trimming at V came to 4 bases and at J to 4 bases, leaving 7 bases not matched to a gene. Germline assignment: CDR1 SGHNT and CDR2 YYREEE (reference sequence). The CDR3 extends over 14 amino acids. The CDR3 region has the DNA TGTGCCAGCAGCCTCGACAGGGCGGTCTATGGCTACACCTTC. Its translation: CASSLDRAVYGYTF.

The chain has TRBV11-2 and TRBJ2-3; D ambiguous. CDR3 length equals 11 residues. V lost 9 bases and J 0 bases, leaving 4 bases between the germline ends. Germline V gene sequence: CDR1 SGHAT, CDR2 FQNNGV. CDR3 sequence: CASTSTDTQYF. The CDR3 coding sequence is TGTGCCAGTACTAGCACAGATACGCAGTATTTT.

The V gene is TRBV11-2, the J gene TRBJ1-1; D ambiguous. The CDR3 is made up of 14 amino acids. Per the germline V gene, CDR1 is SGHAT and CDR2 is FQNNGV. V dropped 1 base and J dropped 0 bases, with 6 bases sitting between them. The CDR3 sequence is CASSLGQMNTEAFF. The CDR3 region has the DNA TGTGCCAGCAGCTTAGGGCAGATGAACACTGAAGCTTTCTTT.

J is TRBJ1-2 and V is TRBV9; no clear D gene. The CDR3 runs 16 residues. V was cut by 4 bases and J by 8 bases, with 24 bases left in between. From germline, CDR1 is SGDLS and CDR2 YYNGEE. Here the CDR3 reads CASSLRLGGDAWGYTF. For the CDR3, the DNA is TGTGCCAGCAGCCTAAGGTTAGGCGGGGATGCATGGGGCTACACCTTC.

The CDR3 loop reads CARSLVLAGGLNTGELFF. CDR3 nucleotides: TGTGCCAGAAGCTTAGTACTAGCGGGGGGCCTGAACACCGGGGAGCTGTTTTTT. J is TRBJ2-2 and V is TRBV7-5; the table's D call, TRBD2, has no DNA check behind it. TRBV7-5 is a listed pseudogene. The CDR3 is 18 residues long.

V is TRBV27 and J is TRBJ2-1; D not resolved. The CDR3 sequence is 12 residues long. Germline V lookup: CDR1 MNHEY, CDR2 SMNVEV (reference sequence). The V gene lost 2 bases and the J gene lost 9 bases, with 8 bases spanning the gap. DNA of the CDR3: TGTGCCAGCAGTTTAAATGTCCGTGAGCAGTTCTTC. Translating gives CASSLNVREQFF.

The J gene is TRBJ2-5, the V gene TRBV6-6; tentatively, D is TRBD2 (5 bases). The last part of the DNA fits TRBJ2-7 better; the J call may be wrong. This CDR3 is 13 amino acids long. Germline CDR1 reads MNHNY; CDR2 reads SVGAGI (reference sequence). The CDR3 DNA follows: TGTGCCAGCAGTGGACGGGGATACTACGAGCAGTACTTC. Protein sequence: CASSGRGYYEQYF.

CDR3 region: CASSLSGGSNTEAFF. The CDR3 bases are TGTGCCAGCAGCTTGAGCGGGGGTTCGAACACTGAAGCTTTCTTT. The J gene is TRBJ1-1, the V gene TRBV5-6, with D perhaps matching TRBD1 (5 bases). The V end lost 1 base, the J end lost 1 base, and 11 bases lay between the germline ends. The germline V gene encodes CDR1 SGHDT and CDR2 YYEEEE. The CDR3 runs 15 residues.

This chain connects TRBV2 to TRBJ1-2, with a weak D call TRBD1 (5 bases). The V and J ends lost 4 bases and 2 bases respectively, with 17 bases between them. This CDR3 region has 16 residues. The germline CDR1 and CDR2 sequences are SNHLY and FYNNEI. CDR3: CASSGSSGLWNYGYTF. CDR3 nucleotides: TGTGCCAGCAGTGGATCGTCGGGACTCTGGAACTATGGCTACACCTTC.